These 29 T cell receptor beta chains came from one sample sequenced in a study of cytomegalovirus exposure and HLA in healthy donors (TCRdb year 2017). Libraries were constructed by the immunoSEQ multiplex PCR assay. Held by TCRdb, this immuneACCESS table contains in-frame sequences only and omits some clones. Under half of the omission traces to an unresolved V gene where checked; the cause of the rest is unknown. Present in this sample are some 150,000 clones, about nine tenths of which were seen just once. The ten most abundant clones make up 2.7% of the sample. The sequenced material came from PBMCs. The receptors here all came from a man aged 18 to 30 in good health and CMV-seropositive.

CDR3 amino acids: CASSSTGPRLGELFF. The CDR3 DNA is TGTGCCAGCAGTTCGACAGGGCCTCGGCTCGGGGAGCTGTTTTTT. J is TRBJ2-2 and V is TRBV6-6, with TRBD1 identical over 7 bases. Per the germline V gene, CDR1 is MNHNY and CDR2 is SVGAGI (reference sequence). The length of the CDR3 is 15 residues. Germline trimming cut 4 bases from V and 7 bases from J; bases unmatched to any gene: 9.

The chain uses TRBV5-5 and TRBJ2-7; 7 bases fit TRBD2. The germline V gene has CDR1 SGHKS and CDR2 YYEKEE (reference sequence). The J segment lost 6 bases and the V segment lost 4 bases, leaving 4 bases of the junction unmatched. The CDR3 loop spans 12 amino acids. The DNA of the CDR3 is TGTGCCAGCAGCGCGGGGAGGGGCGAGCAGTACTTC. Its protein is CASSAGRGEQYF.

The J gene is TRBJ2-7, the V gene TRBV27, with D unresolved. The CDR3 spans 14 residues. Trimming cost V 0 bases and J 4 bases, with 10 bases left between them. From germline, CDR1 is MNHEY and CDR2 SMNVEV (reference sequence). The CDR3 sequence: CASSLSRSGYEQYF. CDR3 nucleotides: TGTGCCAGCAGTTTATCGAGGTCTGGGTACGAGCAGTACTTC.

For this clone: The identical CDR3 is also encoded by other nucleotide sequences in the sample. The V and J genes are TRBV18 and TRBJ1-1; tentatively, D is TRBD1 (6 bases). Germline V gene sequence: CDR1 KGHSH, CDR2 LQKENI. The CDR3 contains 13 residues. The V gene lost 2 bases and the J gene lost 3 bases, with 7 bases spanning the gap. The chain's CDR3 is CASSPNRDTEAFF. CDR3 sequence (DNA): TGTGCCAGCTCACCAAACAGGGACACTGAAGCTTTCTTT. Supplemented by reference TRBV18 and TRBJ1-1, the full variable domain reads NAGVMQNPRHLVRRRGQEARLRCSPMKGHSHVYWYRQLPEEGLKFMVYLQKENIIDESGMPKERFSAEFPKEGPSILRIQQVVRGDSAAYFCASSPNRDTEAFFGQGTRLTVV.

The J gene is TRBJ2-1, the V gene TRBV13; 11 positions agree with TRBD1. Germline V gene lookup returns CDR1 PRHDT and CDR2 FYEKMQ (reference sequence). There are 17 residues in the CDR3. J gave up 6 bases and V 2 bases, and 9 bases lay outside the gene matches. The CDR3 bases are TGTGCCAGCAGCTTACGAGTACTAGGGACAGGGGGCAATGAGCAGTTCTTC. Translation: CASSLRVLGTGGNEQFF.

The chain joins TRBV7-2 to TRBJ2-7; 9 bases are shared with TRBD2. Germline V lookup: CDR1 SGHTA, CDR2 FQGNSA. There are 16 residues in the CDR3. The junction had 6 bases not matched to a gene; V was cut back by 1 base and J by 2 bases. The CDR3 bases are TGTGCCAGCAGCTTAGTATCGGCTAGCGGGACCTACGAGCAGTACTTC. This gives the protein CASSLVSASGTYEQYF.

The chain employs TRBV28 and TRBJ2-3; 8 bases agree with TRBD2. Trimming removed 8 bases from V and 8 bases from J; junction bases left unmatched: 15. This CDR3 contains 15 residues. Germline CDR1 is MDHEN and CDR2 is SYDVKM. The chain's CDR3 is CASLPMAGGSGTQYF. The CDR3 nucleotides read TGTGCCAGCCTACCCATGGCGGGAGGTTCCGGTACGCAGTATTTT.

Worth noting for this clone: An end of the junction does not agree with germline; a read error may underlie this. The rearrangement uses TRBV15 and TRBJ2-1, with 8 bases lining up with TRBD2. CDR3 length: 19 amino acids. The germline V gene encodes CDR1 LNHNV and CDR2 YYDKDF (reference sequence). The CDR3 loop is CATSRDRPSGFYPYNEQFF. CDR3 DNA: TGTGCTACCAGCAGAGATCGGCCTAGCGGGTTCTACCCCTACAATGAGCAGTTCTTC.

This chain uses TRBV30 with TRBJ2-7, with D possibly TRBD1 on 6 matching bases. The V end lost 1 base, the J end lost 7 bases, and 20 bases lay between the germline ends. This CDR3 has 15 amino acids. CDR1 is GTSNPN, CDR2 SVGIG, per germline (reference sequence). The CDR3 DNA reads TGTGCCTGGAGTGCACAGGGAACTCTCTCCGTGGAGCAGTACTTC. It yields the protein CAWSAQGTLSVEQYF.

The chain recombines TRBV14 with TRBJ2-7, with 9 bases matching TRBD1. With 4 bases clipped from V and 3 bases from J, the junction kept 10 bases outside the gene matches. The CDR3 extends over 16 amino acids. CDR1 is SGHDN and CDR2 is FVKESK in the germline V gene. The CDR3 DNA reads TGTGCCAGCAGCCCCCCGGGGACAGGGCTTGTCTACGAGCAGTACTTC. Amino acids: CASSPPGTGLVYEQYF. Combining the CDR3 with reference TRBV14 and TRBJ2-7 gives the whole variable domain EAGVTQFPSHSVIEKGQTVTLRCDPISGHDNLYWYRRVMGKEIKFLLHFVKESKQDESGMPNNRFLAERTGGTYSTLKVQPAELEDSGVYFCASSPPGTGLVYEQYFGPGTRLTVT.

CDR3 protein: CASSLMSGYGYTF. The DNA of the CDR3 is TGTGCCAGCAGCTTAATGAGTGGTTATGGCTACACCTTC. The chain employs TRBV7-3 and TRBJ1-2; D gene ambiguous. With 1 base removed from V and 5 bases from J, the gap between germline ends came to 8 bases. This CDR3 contains 13 residues. Germline-derived CDR1 and CDR2 are SGHTA and FQGTGA.

As DNA, the CDR3 is TGTGCCAGCAGCTCCCCGACTAGCGGGAGGGCTAGGACCGGGGAGCTGTTTTTT. The encoded protein is CASSSPTSGRARTGELFF. The chain employs TRBV9 and TRBJ2-2, with 14 nucleotides matching TRBD2. This CDR3 comprises 18 residues. With V trimmed by 4 bases and J by 5 bases, 10 bases remained unmatched. Germline CDR1 reads SGDLS; CDR2 reads YYNGEE.

The gene calls are TRBV4-2 and TRBJ1-3; D may be TRBD1 (5 bases). Per germline, CDR1 LGHNA and CDR2 YNFKEQ. CDR3 length: 16 residues. V was trimmed by 2 bases and J by 0 bases, leaving 11 bases between them. The CDR3 sequence: CASSQTLTDSGNTIYF. In DNA, the CDR3 is TGTGCCAGCAGCCAAACCCTGACAGACTCTGGAAACACCATATATTTT.

The V gene is TRBV9, the J gene TRBJ2-7; TRBD1 agrees at 12 bases. Germline CDR1 is SGDLS and CDR2 is YYNGEE. The CDR3 spans 16 residues. The ends lost 0 bases at V and 0 bases at J; junction bases unmatched: 1. The CDR3 DNA follows: TGTGCCAGCAGCGTAGGGGACAGGGGGCCCTCCTACGAGCAGTACTTC. The encoded protein is CASSVGDRGPSYEQYF.

V and J are TRBV18 and TRBJ1-4; D perhaps matches TRBD1 (6 bases). Deletions cut 2 bases from V and 8 bases from J, with 12 bases between. This CDR3 is built from 14 residues. Germline V gives CDR1 KGHSH, CDR2 LQKENI. The CDR3 spells CASSPAGVGEKLFF. The CDR3 region has the DNA TGTGCCAGCTCACCAGCAGGGGTGGGGGAAAAACTGTTTTTT.

The rearrangement joins TRBV4-3 to TRBJ2-7; possible D gene TRBD2, 6 bases. Germline CDR1 and CDR2: LGHNA and YSLEER. The CDR3 consists of 15 residues. V was clipped by 0 bases and J by 3 bases, with 12 bases between them. CDR3 region: CASSQDRLVNYEQYF. For the CDR3, the DNA is TGCGCCAGCAGCCAAGACCGACTAGTTAACTACGAGCAGTACTTC.

V gene TRBV11-2 combines with J gene TRBJ1-1; D is uncertain. CDR1 and CDR2 from the germline V gene are SGHAT and FQNNGV. The CDR3 is 15 amino acids. V was clipped by 5 bases and J by 3 bases, with 16 bases between them. CDR3 residues: CASSPATGGDTEAFF. The DNA of the CDR3 is TGTGCCAGCAGCCCGGCCACGGGAGGAGACACTGAAGCTTTCTTT.

Comments on this clone: Other nucleotide sequences in the sample specify the same CDR3. The gene calls are TRBV7-2 and TRBJ2-7, with 11 bases matching TRBD2. The CDR3 is made up of 14 amino acids. Germline lookup yields CDR1 SGHTA and CDR2 FQGNSA. Germline trimming cut 5 bases from V and 2 bases from J; bases unmatched to any gene: 2. The CDR3 bases are TGTGCCAGCAGCCCGGGACTAGCGGCCTACGAGCAGTACTTC. This codes for CASSPGLAAYEQYF.

The chain employs TRBV28 and TRBJ2-2, with a weak D call TRBD2 (6 bases). Germline V gives CDR1 MDHEN, CDR2 SYDVKM. Trimming took off 3 bases at V and 6 bases at J, with 11 bases between the two ends. This CDR3 comprises 14 residues. CDR3: CASSFRTKAGELFF. In nucleotides, the CDR3 is TGTGCCAGCAGTTTTAGGACTAAGGCCGGGGAGCTGTTTTTT. Filled out from reference TRBV28 and TRBJ2-2, the complete variable domain reads DVKVTQSSRYLVKRTGEKVFLECVQDMDHENMFWYRQDPGLGLRLIYFSYDVKMKEKGDIPEGYSVSREKKERFSLILESASTNQTSMYLCASSFRTKAGELFFGEGSRLTVL.

V usage is TRBV5-1 and J usage is TRBJ2-7; 7 nucleotides line up with TRBD2. This CDR3 region has 15 residues. J was trimmed by 3 bases and V by 1 base; bases with no gene match: 7. Germline CDR1 is SGHRS and CDR2 is YFSETQ. The CDR3 DNA reads as TGCGCCAGCAGCTTGACTAGCGCATACTTCTACGAGCAGTACTTC. Protein product: CASSLTSAYFYEQYF.

The chain carries TRBV6-5 and TRBJ2-3, with a tentative D call TRBD2 (6 bases). Trimming shortened V by 8 bases and J by 4 bases, and 10 bases separated the two germline ends. Per germline, CDR1 MNHEY and CDR2 SVGAGI. This CDR3 region has 12 residues. CDR3 loop: CASFGGADTQYF. The CDR3 nucleotides read TGTGCCAGCTTCGGGGGTGCAGATACGCAGTATTTT.

The chain employs TRBV7-8 and TRBJ1-5, with D tentatively TRBD1 (5 bases). CDR1 SGHVS and CDR2 FQNEAQ come from the germline V gene. The CDR3 consists of 16 residues. V was pared by 1 base and J by 4 bases, with 14 bases between. Here the CDR3 reads CASSLGAQGANQPQHF. CDR3 coding DNA: TGTGCCAGCAGCTTAGGGGCACAAGGGGCTAATCAGCCCCAGCATTTT. Looking up the rest from reference TRBV7-8 and TRBJ1-5 gives the full variable domain: GAGVSQSPRYKVAKRGQDVALRCDPISGHVSLFWYQQALGQGPEFLTYFQNEAQLDKSGLPSDRFFAERPEGSVSTLKIQRTQQEDSAVYLCASSLGAQGANQPQHFGDGTRLSIL.

This clone was found a few times. J is TRBJ1-5 and V is TRBV2; D call uncertain. V was cut by 6 bases and J by 5 bases, with 14 bases left in between. Germline CDR1 and CDR2: SNHLY and FYNNEI. CDR3 length: 14 amino acids. CDR3: CASSLENQDQPQHF. DNA for the CDR3: TGTGCCAGCAGCCTAGAGAATCAAGATCAGCCCCAGCATTTT.

The chain joins TRBV10-3 to TRBJ1-4, with TRBD1 as a possible D gene (6 bases). The germline V and J ends were trimmed by 2 bases and 7 bases, with 17 bases remaining between them. This CDR3 contains 16 residues. Germline assignment: CDR1 ENHRY and CDR2 SYGVKD. Here the CDR3 DNA reads TGTGCCATCAGTGAGACGCGACAGGCCTTAGGTGAAAAACTGTTTTTT. It is translated as CAISETRQALGEKLFF.

A note on this clone: The sample carries other DNA sequences with the same CDR3. This chain links TRBV9 with TRBJ1-5; D is unresolved. This CDR3 is built from 15 residues. From germline, CDR1 is SGDLS and CDR2 YYNGEE. Trimming stripped 0 bases from V and 2 bases from J, with 9 bases between. The chain's CDR3 is CASSVGGGGNQPQHF. For the CDR3, the DNA is TGTGCCAGCAGCGTAGGGGGAGGCGGCAATCAGCCCCAGCATTTT.

The rearrangement uses TRBV7-2 and TRBJ2-3; D remains unclear. CDR1 and CDR2 from the germline V gene are SGHTA and FQGNSA. V gave up 4 bases and J gave up 2 bases, with 10 bases separating them. The CDR3 consists of 14 residues. DNA of the CDR3: TGTGCCAGCAGCTCCAGGTCTATCACAGATACGCAGTATTTT. Translation: CASSSRSITDTQYF.

This clone appeared once. In nucleotides, the CDR3 is TGTGCCAGCAGTGTTGCCGGTGAAAAACTGTTTTTT. Translation: CASSVAGEKLFF. The chain uses TRBV28 and TRBJ1-4; D ambiguous. The CDR3 contains 12 residues. The V end lost 5 bases, the J end lost 7 bases, and 8 bases lay between the germline ends. CDR1 is MDHEN and CDR2 is SYDVKM in the germline V gene.

The sample holds one count of this clone. The chain links TRBV20-1 to TRBJ1-2; D is uncertain. Germline V lookup: CDR1 DFQATT, CDR2 SNEGSKA (reference sequence). V was pared by 6 bases and J by 6 bases, with 8 bases between. There are 10 residues in the CDR3. CDR3 sequence reads: CSAPSDGYTF. For the CDR3, the DNA is TGCAGTGCACCGTCAGATGGCTACACCTTC.

This clone has a count of ten or more. The rearrangement joins TRBV4-3 to TRBJ2-3, with 9 bases that match TRBD2. The CDR3 runs 15 residues. Germline V CDR1 and CDR2: LGHNA, YSLEER. V lost 4 bases, J lost 1 base, and 3 bases stayed unmatched. CDR3 DNA sequence: TGCGCCAGCAGCCGGGCTAGCGGGGGCACAGATACGCAGTATTTT. Translated: CASSRASGGTDTQYF.